This paragraph covers one T cell receptor (beta chain) sequence. The sample belongs to a study of blood T cell repertoires in COVID-19. Study at large: COVID-19 samples, acute and convalescent, were from the United States, Italy and Spain. T cells, B-cell-depleted T cells, or PBMCs provided the cDNA or gDNA that served as material.

Original handling: From reference gene primer amplification, estimates of nucleated cell counts were derived. Sequenced by immunoSEQ multiplex PCR; TCRdb stores in-frame clones only, minus some. Clone size and V and J calls were adopted from that table, with D and trimming inferred from the DNA. The sample holds more than 100,000 clones, approximately 84% seen once. In germline, CDR1 is SGHTS, CDR2 YDEGEE. The CDR3 extends over 13 amino acids. Trimming pared 1 base from V and 4 bases from J, leaving 6 bases between. This receptor was taken from an elderly woman with acute or convalescent COVID-19. The source material was peripheral blood. The chain has TRBV5-8 and TRBJ2-1; D is possibly TRBD2 (5 bases). CDR3 bases: TGTGCCAGCAGCTTGTCGGGGTACAATGAGCAGTTCTTC. Protein product: CASSLSGYNEQFF.